A selection of T cell receptor beta chains follows, all from one sample in a study of blood T cell repertoires in COVID-19. TCRdb's copy holds only in-frame clones and misses some; the assay was immunoSEQ multiplex PCR. Of about 190,000 clones in the sample, approximately 85% were seen once. What was sequenced was peripheral blood. The receptors derive from a woman between 65 and 79 years old with active or convalescent COVID-19. Both conserved end residues are part of each CDR3. D genes are given only for firm matches. Clone size, where shown, is once, few, many, or a class for clones that have expanded.

v_gene: TRBV9
j_gene: TRBJ1-4
abundance: -
d_gene: -
CDR3nt: TGTGCCAGCAGCGTAGCTCTACGGGCTAATGAAAAACTGTTTTTT
CDR3aa: CASSVALRANEKLFF

v_gene: TRBV29-1
j_gene: TRBJ1-4
abundance: -
d_gene: -
CDR3nt: TGCAGCGTTGAAGTCCACGACTTGCTGTTTTTT
CDR3aa: CSVEVHDLLFF

v_gene: TRBV2
j_gene: TRBJ1-1
abundance: -
d_gene: TRBD1
CDR3nt: TGTGCCAGCAGGGACAGGGGGGAGTCTGAAGCTTTCTTT
CDR3aa: CASRDRGESEAFF

v_gene: TRBV5-5
j_gene: TRBJ2-2
abundance: -
d_gene: TRBD2
CDR3nt: TGTGCCAGCAGCTTGGAATGGCGGGAGGGGTCCGGGGAGCTGTTTTTT
CDR3aa: CASSLEWREGSGELFF

v_gene: TRBV10-2
j_gene: TRBJ2-7
abundance: -
d_gene: -
CDR3nt: TGCGCCAGCAGTGAGTCACGGGTCCGCCTTTCACCCTACGAGCAGTACTTC
CDR3aa: CASSESRVRLSPYEQYF

v_gene: TRBV7-3
j_gene: TRBJ2-5
abundance: few
d_gene: TRBD2
CDR3nt: TGTGCCAGCAGTTCGGGACTAGCGGGAGGGACCCAGTACTTC
CDR3aa: CASSSGLAGGTQYF

v_gene: TRBV12-3/TRBV12-4
j_gene: TRBJ2-7
abundance: -
d_gene: -
CDR3nt: TGTGCCAGCAGCAATCGGGGGGAGCAGTACTTC
CDR3aa: CASSNRGEQYF

v_gene: TRBV6-5
j_gene: TRBJ2-1
abundance: -
d_gene: -
CDR3nt: TGTGCCGCCCGGGACACAGGCGGGAATGAGCAGTTCTTC
CDR3aa: CAARDTGGNEQFF

v_gene: TRBV27
j_gene: TRBJ2-7
abundance: -
d_gene: TRBD2
CDR3nt: TGTGCCAGCAGGACTAGCGGAGCCTACGAGCAGTACTTC
CDR3aa: CASRTSGAYEQYF

v_gene: TRBV7-2
j_gene: TRBJ2-1
abundance: -
d_gene: -
CDR3nt: TGTGCCAGCAGCTTAGGTCCCGGGGTGTCCTACAATGAGCAGTTCTTC
CDR3aa: CASSLGPGVSYNEQFF

v_gene: TRBV5-4
j_gene: TRBJ1-2
abundance: -
d_gene: -
CDR3nt: TGTGCCAGCAGCCCCTCCCCGGGGGGTAACTATGGCTACACCTTC
CDR3aa: CASSPSPGGNYGYTF

v_gene: TRBV7-8
j_gene: TRBJ1-1
abundance: -
d_gene: -
CDR3nt: TGTGCCAGCAGCTTAGCAGCTCTGAACACTGAAGCTTTCTTT
CDR3aa: CASSLAALNTEAFF

v_gene: TRBV29-1
j_gene: TRBJ1-2
abundance: -
d_gene: -
CDR3nt: TGCAGCGTTGGTCAGGGTAACTATGGCTACACCTTC
CDR3aa: CSVGQGNYGYTF

v_gene: TRBV30
j_gene: TRBJ1-2
abundance: -
d_gene: -
CDR3nt: TGTGCCTGGAGTGTGGTGGGGACATATGGCTACACCTTC
CDR3aa: CAWSVVGTYGYTF

v_gene: TRBV7-3
j_gene: TRBJ2-6
abundance: -
d_gene: -
CDR3nt: TGTGCCAGCAGCGCGACAGGTTCCAGGGCTGGGGCCAACGTCCTGACTTTC
CDR3aa: CASSATGSRAGANVLTF

v_gene: TRBV14
j_gene: TRBJ2-2
abundance: -
d_gene: -
CDR3nt: TGTGCCAGCAGCCAAGTCAGGTCTCCGAACACCGGGGAGCTGTTTTTT
CDR3aa: CASSQVRSPNTGELFF

v_gene: TRBV4-1
j_gene: TRBJ2-7
abundance: many
d_gene: -
CDR3nt: TGCGCCAGCAGCCAAGAAATCTCCCCCTACGAGCAGTACTTC
CDR3aa: CASSQEISPYEQYF

v_gene: TRBV19
j_gene: TRBJ2-7
abundance: -
d_gene: TRBD2
CDR3nt: TGTGCCAGTAGTGTACAGCAGGGGCCTAGCGGGAGCCGCTCCTACGAGCAGTACTTC
CDR3aa: CASSVQQGPSGSRSYEQYF

v_gene: TRBV7-3
j_gene: TRBJ2-2
abundance: -
d_gene: -
CDR3nt: TGTGCCAGCGGCTCGTCCACCGGGGAGCTGTTTTTT
CDR3aa: CASGSSTGELFF

v_gene: TRBV6-5
j_gene: TRBJ2-1
abundance: few
d_gene: TRBD1
CDR3nt: TGTGCCAGCAGAGGGGGCCAAGAAAGCAATGAGCAGTTCTTC
CDR3aa: CASRGGQESNEQFF

v_gene: TRBV28
j_gene: TRBJ2-7
abundance: -
d_gene: -
CDR3nt: TGTGCCAGCTGTACAGACTCCGGGACTTGCTACGAGCAGTACTTC
CDR3aa: CASCTDSGTCYEQYF

v_gene: TRBV9
j_gene: TRBJ2-2
abundance: -
d_gene: -
CDR3nt: TGTGCCAGCAGCGCGGGACTGAAAACCGGGGAGCTGTTTTTT
CDR3aa: CASSAGLKTGELFF

v_gene: TRBV28
j_gene: TRBJ1-2
abundance: -
d_gene: TRBD1
CDR3nt: TGTGCCAGCAGTTTTAGGGGACAGGGGGCGGGAGGCTACACCTTC
CDR3aa: CASSFRGQGAGGYTF

v_gene: TRBV9
j_gene: TRBJ1-2
abundance: -
d_gene: TRBD1
CDR3nt: TGTGCCAGCAGCGTAGTCACGACAGGGGGGGAAGGCTACACCTTC
CDR3aa: CASSVVTTGGEGYTF

v_gene: TRBV7-2
j_gene: TRBJ1-2
abundance: -
d_gene: TRBD1
CDR3nt: TGTGCCAGCAGCTCCCCGGGACAGGCTTCCTATGGCTACACCTTC
CDR3aa: CASSSPGQASYGYTF

v_gene: TRBV19
j_gene: TRBJ2-7
abundance: once
d_gene: -
CDR3nt: TGTGCCAGTAGCCGAGCGGGCGGCATATCCTACGAGCAGTACTTC
CDR3aa: CASSRAGGISYEQYF

v_gene: TRBV18
j_gene: TRBJ1-1
abundance: -
d_gene: -
CDR3nt: TGTGCCAGCTCACCGAAGACAGTAAACACTGAAGCTTTCTTT
CDR3aa: CASSPKTVNTEAFF

v_gene: TRBV10-3
j_gene: TRBJ2-1
abundance: -
d_gene: TRBD1
CDR3nt: TGTGCCATCATGGGACAGGAGAACAATGAGCAGTTCTTC
CDR3aa: CAIMGQENNEQFF

v_gene: TRBV9
j_gene: TRBJ2-2
abundance: once
d_gene: TRBD2
CDR3nt: TGTGCCAGCAGCGTAGTACTAGCGATCAACAGCGGGGAGCTGTTTTTT
CDR3aa: CASSVVLAINSGELFF

v_gene: TRBV28
j_gene: TRBJ2-7
abundance: -
d_gene: TRBD1
CDR3nt: TGTGCCAGCAGTGCCGCCGGGACAGGGGGCTATTACGAGCAGTACTTC
CDR3aa: CASSAAGTGGYYEQYF

v_gene: TRBV28
j_gene: TRBJ2-1
abundance: once
d_gene: -
CDR3nt: TGTGCCAGCAGGGACCGGGACTTTCAAGCCGTCAATGAGCAGTTCTTC
CDR3aa: CASRDRDFQAVNEQFF

v_gene: TRBV27
j_gene: TRBJ2-3
abundance: -
d_gene: -
CDR3nt: TGTGCCAGCAGTTGGGGCGGGAACACAGATACGCAGTATTTT
CDR3aa: CASSWGGNTDTQYF

v_gene: TRBV28
j_gene: TRBJ1-5
abundance: -
d_gene: -
CDR3nt: TGTGCCAGCAGTTTCCTCCTGACAGGACCCTCACCGTTGGCCCAGCATTTT
CDR3aa: CASSFLLTGPSPLAQHF

v_gene: TRBV9
j_gene: TRBJ2-2
abundance: -
d_gene: -
CDR3nt: TGTGCCAGCAGCTATTATAGGGGTAACACCGGGGAGCTGTTTTTT
CDR3aa: CASSYYRGNTGELFF

v_gene: TRBV18
j_gene: TRBJ2-3
abundance: -
d_gene: -
CDR3nt: TGTGCCAGCTCACCTACTAGCTCTACGACAGATACGCAGTATTTT
CDR3aa: CASSPTSSTTDTQYF

v_gene: TRBV19
j_gene: TRBJ1-1
abundance: -
d_gene: -
CDR3nt: TGTGCCAGTAAGGGCGGGAGATTGAACACTGAAGCTTTCTTT
CDR3aa: CASKGGRLNTEAFF

v_gene: TRBV5-5
j_gene: TRBJ2-7
abundance: -
d_gene: TRBD1
CDR3nt: TGTGCCAGCAGCTCAAGCTCCGGGACAGCATCCTACGAGCAGTACTTC
CDR3aa: CASSSSSGTASYEQYF

v_gene: TRBV7-2
j_gene: TRBJ2-1
abundance: -
d_gene: TRBD2
CDR3nt: TGTGCCAGCAGCCCTCATAGCGGGAGCCAGTACAATGAGCAGTTCTTC
CDR3aa: CASSPHSGSQYNEQFF

v_gene: TRBV30
j_gene: TRBJ1-5
abundance: -
d_gene: TRBD1
CDR3nt: TGTGCCTGGAGTGTTACAGGGGAACAGCCCCAGCATTTT
CDR3aa: CAWSVTGEQPQHF

v_gene: TRBV20-1
j_gene: TRBJ1-1
abundance: -
d_gene: -
CDR3nt: TGCAGTGCTCTACAGGGATTATTAGCTTTCTTT
CDR3aa: CSALQGLLAFF

v_gene: TRBV29-1
j_gene: TRBJ2-7
abundance: -
d_gene: TRBD2
CDR3nt: TGCAGCGTTGGACTAGCGGGGTTGGGGGAGCAGTACTTC
CDR3aa: CSVGLAGLGEQYF

v_gene: TRBV7-9
j_gene: TRBJ2-7
abundance: -
d_gene: TRBD1
CDR3nt: TGTGCCAGCAGCGAACCGGGACAGCGCTACGAGCAGTACTTC
CDR3aa: CASSEPGQRYEQYF

v_gene: TRBV4-1
j_gene: TRBJ1-1
abundance: once
d_gene: TRBD1
CDR3nt: TGCGCCAGCAGCCATACGGACAGGGGCGGCACTGAAGCTTTCTTT
CDR3aa: CASSHTDRGGTEAFF

v_gene: TRBV30
j_gene: TRBJ1-2
abundance: -
d_gene: -
CDR3nt: TGTGCCTGGAATCGTCCAGGCGATCACTATGGCTACACCTTC
CDR3aa: CAWNRPGDHYGYTF